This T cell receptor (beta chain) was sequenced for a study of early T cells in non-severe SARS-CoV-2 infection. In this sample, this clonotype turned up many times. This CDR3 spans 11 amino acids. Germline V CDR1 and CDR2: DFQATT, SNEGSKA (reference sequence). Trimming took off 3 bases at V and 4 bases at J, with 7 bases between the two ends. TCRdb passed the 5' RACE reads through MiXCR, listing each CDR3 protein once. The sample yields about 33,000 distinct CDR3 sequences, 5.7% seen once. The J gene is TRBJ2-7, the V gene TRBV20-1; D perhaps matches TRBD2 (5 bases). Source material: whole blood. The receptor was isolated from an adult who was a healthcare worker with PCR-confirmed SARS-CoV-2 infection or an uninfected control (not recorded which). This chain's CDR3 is CSASRGYEQYF. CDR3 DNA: TGCAGTGCTAGTCGGGGATACGAGCAGTACTTC.